This T cell receptor (beta chain) emerged from a study of blood T cells in healthy people across ages. Remarks on this clonotype: Its antigen is unknown.

For the second PCR, which ran for 7 to 11 cycles, a sample-barcoded 5' primer and a J-beta primer mix were used. Researchers report that a template-switch adaptor with 12 random nucleotides tagged each cDNA molecule. Per-sample output comprised a minimum of 3 million paired-end reads containing CDR3. TCRdb analysed the 5' RACE reads with MiXCR anew, one entry per CDR3 protein. The sample contains around 750,000 distinct CDR3 sequences, around half of which appear only once. The study, taken as a whole, reports: Per million T cells, TCR beta diversity dropped about linearly as age rose.

The V and J ends lost 5 bases and 10 bases, in that order; junction bases with no gene match: 15. CDR1 is DFQATT, CDR2 SNEGSKA, per germline (reference sequence). The CDR3 has 14 amino acids. Sequences were obtained from blood. V is TRBV20-1 and J is TRBJ1-2; 8 bases match TRBD1. This TCR was recovered from an elderly man in good health. In DNA, the CDR3 is TGCAGTGCTGCCGGGACAGGTCAAGTGGATGACTACACCTTC. It codes for CSAAGTGQVDDYTF.